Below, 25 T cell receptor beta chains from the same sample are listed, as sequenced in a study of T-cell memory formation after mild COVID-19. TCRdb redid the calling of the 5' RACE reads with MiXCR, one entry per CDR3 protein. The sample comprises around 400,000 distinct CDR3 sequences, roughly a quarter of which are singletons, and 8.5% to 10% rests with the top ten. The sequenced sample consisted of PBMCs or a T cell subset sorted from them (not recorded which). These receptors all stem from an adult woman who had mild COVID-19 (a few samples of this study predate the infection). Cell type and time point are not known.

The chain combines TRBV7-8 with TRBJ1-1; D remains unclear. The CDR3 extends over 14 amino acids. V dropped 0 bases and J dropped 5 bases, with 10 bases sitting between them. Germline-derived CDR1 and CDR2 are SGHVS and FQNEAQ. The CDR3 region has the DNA TGTGCCAGCAGCTTAGCGACCTATGGAACTGAAGCTTTCTTT. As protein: CASSLATYGTEAFF.

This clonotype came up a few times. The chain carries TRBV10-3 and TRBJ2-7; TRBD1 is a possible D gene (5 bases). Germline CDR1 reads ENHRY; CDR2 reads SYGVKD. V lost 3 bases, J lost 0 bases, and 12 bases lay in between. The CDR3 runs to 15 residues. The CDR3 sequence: CAISDQGYSSYEQYF. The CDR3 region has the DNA TGTGCCATCAGTGATCAGGGCTACAGCTCCTACGAGCAGTACTTC.

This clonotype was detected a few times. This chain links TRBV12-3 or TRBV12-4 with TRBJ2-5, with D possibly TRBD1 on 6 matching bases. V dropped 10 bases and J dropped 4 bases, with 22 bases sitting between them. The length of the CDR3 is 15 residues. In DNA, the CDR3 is TGTGCCACCCGCAAGGGGCAGGGGCGAGGAGAGACCCAGTACTTC. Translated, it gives CATRKGQGRGETQYF.

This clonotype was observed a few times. CDR3 nucleotide sequence: TGTGCCAGCAGCGTCCCGGCGGGGGGAGGCAATGAGCAGTTCTTC. As protein: CASSVPAGGGNEQFF. This chain connects TRBV9 to TRBJ2-1, with 8 positions matching TRBD2. CDR3 length equals 15 residues. After removal of 2 bases from V and 6 bases from J, the junction contained 7 bases not matched to a gene. From germline, CDR1 is SGDLS and CDR2 YYNGEE. The whole variable domain, remainder taken from reference TRBV9 and TRBJ2-1, is DSGVTQTPKHLITATGQRVTLRCSPRSGDLSVYWYQQSLDQGLQFLIQYYNGEERAKGNILERFSAQQFPDLHSELNLSSLELGDSALYFCASSVPAGGGNEQFFGPGTRLTVL.

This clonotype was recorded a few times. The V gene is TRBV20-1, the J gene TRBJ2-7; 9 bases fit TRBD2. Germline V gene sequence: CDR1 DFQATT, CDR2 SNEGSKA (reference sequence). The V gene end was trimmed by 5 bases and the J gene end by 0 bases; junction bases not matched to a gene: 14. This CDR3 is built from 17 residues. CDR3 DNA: TGCAGTGCTTCCCCGCCCCTTGGACTAGCGAGCTCCTACGAGCAGTACTTC. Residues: CSASPPLGLASSYEQYF.

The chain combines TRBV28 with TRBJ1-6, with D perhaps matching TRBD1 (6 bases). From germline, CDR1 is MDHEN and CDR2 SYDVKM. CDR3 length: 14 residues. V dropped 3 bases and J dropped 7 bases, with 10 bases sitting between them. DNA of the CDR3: TGTGCCAGCAGTTTTTCCAGGGGAAATTCACCCCTCCACTTT. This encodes CASSFSRGNSPLHF.

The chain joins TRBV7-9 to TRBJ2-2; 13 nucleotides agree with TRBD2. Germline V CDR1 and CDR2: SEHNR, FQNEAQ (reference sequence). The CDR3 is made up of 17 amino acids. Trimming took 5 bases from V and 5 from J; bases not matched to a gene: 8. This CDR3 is CASSDSQLAGGTGELFF. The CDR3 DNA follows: TGTGCCAGCAGCGATTCTCAACTAGCGGGAGGGACCGGGGAGCTGTTTTTT.

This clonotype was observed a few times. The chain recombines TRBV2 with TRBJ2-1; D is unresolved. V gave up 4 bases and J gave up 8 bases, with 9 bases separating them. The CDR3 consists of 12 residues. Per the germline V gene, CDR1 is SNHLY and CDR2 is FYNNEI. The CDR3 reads CASSVIRDEQFF. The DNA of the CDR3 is TGTGCCAGCAGTGTGATACGAGATGAGCAGTTCTTC.

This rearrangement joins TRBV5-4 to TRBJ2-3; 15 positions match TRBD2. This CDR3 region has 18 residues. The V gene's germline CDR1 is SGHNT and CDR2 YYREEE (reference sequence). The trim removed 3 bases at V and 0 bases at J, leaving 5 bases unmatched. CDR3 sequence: CASSSGLAGGGSTDTQYF. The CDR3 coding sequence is TGTGCCAGCAGCTCGGGACTAGCGGGGGGCGGAAGCACAGATACGCAGTATTTT.

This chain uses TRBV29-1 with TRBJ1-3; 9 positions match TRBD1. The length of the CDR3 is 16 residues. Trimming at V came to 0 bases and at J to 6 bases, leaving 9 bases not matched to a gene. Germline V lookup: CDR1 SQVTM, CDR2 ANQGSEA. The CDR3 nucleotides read TGCAGCGTTGAAGATACAGTTGAACAGGGGGCAAACACCATATATTTT. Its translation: CSVEDTVEQGANTIYF.

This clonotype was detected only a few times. CDR3 DNA: TGTGCCAGCAGTTTCCTCGGTGGTGAGCAGTTCTTC. The encoded protein is CASSFLGGEQFF. The chain combines TRBV27 with TRBJ2-1; D gene unclear. Between the trimmed V and J ends, which lost 3 bases and 9 bases, there was a span of 9 bases. This CDR3 is 12 amino acids long. The germline gives CDR1 MNHEY, CDR2 SMNVEV (reference sequence).

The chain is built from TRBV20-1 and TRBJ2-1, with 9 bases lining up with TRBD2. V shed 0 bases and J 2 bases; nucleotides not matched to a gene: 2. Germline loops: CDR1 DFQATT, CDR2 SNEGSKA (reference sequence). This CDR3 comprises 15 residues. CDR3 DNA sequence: TGCAGTGCTAGAGAGGCTAGCGGGACCTACAATGAGCAGTTCTTC. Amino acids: CSAREASGTYNEQFF.

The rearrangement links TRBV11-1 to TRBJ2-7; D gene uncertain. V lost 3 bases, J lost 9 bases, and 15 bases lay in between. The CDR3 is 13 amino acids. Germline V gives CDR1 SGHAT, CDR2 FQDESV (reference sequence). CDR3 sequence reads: CASSLSDVRVQYF. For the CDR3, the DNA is TGTGCCAGCAGCTTGTCAGACGTCCGGGTGCAGTACTTC.

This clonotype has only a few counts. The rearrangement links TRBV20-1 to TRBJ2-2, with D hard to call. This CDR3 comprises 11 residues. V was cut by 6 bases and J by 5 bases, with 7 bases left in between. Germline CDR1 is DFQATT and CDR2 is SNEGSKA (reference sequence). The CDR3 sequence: CSAKETGELFF. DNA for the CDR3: TGCAGTGCGAAAGAGACCGGGGAGCTGTTTTTT.

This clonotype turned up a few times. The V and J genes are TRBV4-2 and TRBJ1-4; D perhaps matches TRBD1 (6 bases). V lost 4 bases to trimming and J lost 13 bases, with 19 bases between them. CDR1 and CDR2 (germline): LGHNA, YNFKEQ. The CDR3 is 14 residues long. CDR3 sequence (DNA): TGTGCCAGCAGCCGTCTAAACAGGGCAACGGGACTGTTTTTT. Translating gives CASSRLNRATGLFF.

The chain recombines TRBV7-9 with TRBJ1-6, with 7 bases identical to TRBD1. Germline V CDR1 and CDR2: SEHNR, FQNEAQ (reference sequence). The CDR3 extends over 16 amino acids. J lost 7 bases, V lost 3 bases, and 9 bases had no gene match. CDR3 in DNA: TGTGCCAGCAGCTTGAAACAGGAGGGGGCGAATTCACCCCTCCACTTT. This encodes CASSLKQEGANSPLHF.

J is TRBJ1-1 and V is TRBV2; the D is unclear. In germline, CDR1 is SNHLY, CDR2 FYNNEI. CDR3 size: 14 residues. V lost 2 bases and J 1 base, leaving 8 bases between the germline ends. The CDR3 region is CASSEFSTNTEAFF. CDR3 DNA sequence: TGTGCCAGCAGTGAATTTAGTACGAACACTGAAGCTTTCTTT. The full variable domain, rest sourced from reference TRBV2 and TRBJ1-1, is EPEVTQTPSHQVTQMGQEVILRCVPISNHLYFYWYRQILGQKVEFLVSFYNNEISEKSEIFDDQFSVERPDGSNFTLKIRSTKLEDSAMYFCASSEFSTNTEAFFGQGTRLTVV.

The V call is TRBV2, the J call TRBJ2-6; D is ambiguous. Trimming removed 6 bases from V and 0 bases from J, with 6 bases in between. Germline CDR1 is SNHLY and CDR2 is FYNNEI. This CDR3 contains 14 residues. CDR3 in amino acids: CASRVGSGANVLTF. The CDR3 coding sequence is TGTGCCAGCAGGGTCGGCTCTGGGGCCAACGTCCTGACTTTC.

CDR3 sequence reads: CASSITGSAGELFF. CDR3 nucleotides: TGCGCCAGCAGCATTACAGGTTCGGCCGGGGAGCTGTTTTTT. The chain is built from TRBV5-1 and TRBJ2-2; possibly TRBD1 for D (5 bases). The CDR3 is 14 residues long. Germline-derived CDR1 and CDR2 are SGHRS and YFSETQ. The ends were cut back, 4 bases at V and 6 bases at J, with 13 bases in the middle.

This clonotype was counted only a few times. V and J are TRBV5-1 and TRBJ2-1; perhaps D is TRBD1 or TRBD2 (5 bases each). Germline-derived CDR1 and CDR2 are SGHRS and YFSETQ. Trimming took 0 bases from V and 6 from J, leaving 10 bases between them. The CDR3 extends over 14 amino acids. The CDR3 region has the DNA TGCGCCAGCAGCTTGGTGGGACGGCCCAATGAGCAGTTCTTC. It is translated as CASSLVGRPNEQFF.

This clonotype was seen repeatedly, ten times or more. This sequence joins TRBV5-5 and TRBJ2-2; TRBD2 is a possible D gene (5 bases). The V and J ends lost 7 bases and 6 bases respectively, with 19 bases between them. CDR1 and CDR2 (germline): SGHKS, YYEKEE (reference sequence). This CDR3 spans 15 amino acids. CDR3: CASLALTGKPGELFF. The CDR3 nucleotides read TGTGCCAGCCTAGCCCTCACGGGGAAACCCGGGGAGCTGTTTTTT.

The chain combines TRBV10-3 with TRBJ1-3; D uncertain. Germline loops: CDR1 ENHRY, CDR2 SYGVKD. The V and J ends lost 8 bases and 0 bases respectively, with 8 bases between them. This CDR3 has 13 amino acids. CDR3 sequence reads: CAIAAISGNTIYF. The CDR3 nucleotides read TGTGCCATCGCGGCCATCTCTGGAAACACCATATATTTT.

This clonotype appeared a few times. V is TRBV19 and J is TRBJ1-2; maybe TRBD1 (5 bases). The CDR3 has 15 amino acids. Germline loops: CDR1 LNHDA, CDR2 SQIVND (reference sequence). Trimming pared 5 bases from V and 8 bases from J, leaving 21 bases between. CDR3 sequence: CASSAQGGSPVGYTF. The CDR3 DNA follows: TGTGCCAGTAGTGCCCAGGGAGGATCTCCGGTGGGCTACACCTTC. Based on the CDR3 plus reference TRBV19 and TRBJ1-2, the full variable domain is DGGITQSPKYLFRKEGQNVTLSCEQNLNHDAMYWYRQDPGQGLRLIYYSQIVNDFQKGDIAEGYSVSREKKESFPLTVTSAQKNPTAFYLCASSAQGGSPVGYTFGSGTRLTVV.

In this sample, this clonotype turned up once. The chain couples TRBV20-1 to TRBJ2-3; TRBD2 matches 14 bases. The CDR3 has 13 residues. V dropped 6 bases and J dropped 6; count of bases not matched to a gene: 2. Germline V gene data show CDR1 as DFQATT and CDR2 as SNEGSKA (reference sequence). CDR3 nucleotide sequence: TGCAGTGCCCGGACTAGCGGGGGGGATACGCAGTATTTT. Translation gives CSARTSGGDTQYF.

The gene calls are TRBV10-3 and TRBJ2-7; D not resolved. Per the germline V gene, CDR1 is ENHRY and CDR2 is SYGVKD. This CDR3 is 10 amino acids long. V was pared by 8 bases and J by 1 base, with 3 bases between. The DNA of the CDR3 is TGTGCCATCGGATCCTACGAGCAGTACTTC. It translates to CAIGSYEQYF.